This entry lists 13 T cell receptor beta chains sequenced from one sample in a study of T cell changes during pregnancy in multiple sclerosis. The data were produced by immunoSEQ multiplex PCR, yet TCRdb's version contains in-frame clones alone and is incomplete. The sample has 85,000 to 130,000 clones, less than 95% seen once; the top ten hold less than 2%. The sequences come from peripheral blood, collected after pregnancy. These receptors all come from a female donor with multiple sclerosis, enrolled in a pregnancy study.

The V and J genes are TRBV7-3 and TRBJ2-1, with 9 bases matching TRBD2. CDR3 length: 16 residues. V was pared by 5 bases and J by 7 bases, with 12 bases of the junction left unmatched. Germline V gene lookup returns CDR1 SGHTA and CDR2 FQGTGA. CDR3: CASSENSGGAVNEQFF. The DNA for the CDR3 is TGTGCCAGCAGCGAGAATAGCGGGGGAGCGGTGAATGAGCAGTTCTTC. Full variable domain (remainder filled in from reference TRBV7-3 and TRBJ2-1): GAGVSQTPSNKVTEKGKYVELRCDPISGHTALYWYRQSLGQGPEFLIYFQGTGAADDSGLPNDRFFAVRPEGSVSTLKIQRTERGDSAVYLCASSENSGGAVNEQFFGPGTRLTVL.

The V call is TRBV30, the J call TRBJ2-4, with 9 bases lining up with TRBD1. V lost 5 bases, J lost 3 bases, and 8 bases stayed unmatched. This CDR3 region has 15 residues. Germline V lookup: CDR1 GTSNPN, CDR2 SVGIG (reference sequence). CDR3 bases: TGTGCCTGGGGGGGGACAGGGCTCGACAAAAACATTCAGTACTTC. Its protein product is CAWGGTGLDKNIQYF.

This clone occurred once. CDR3: CASSEGLGSTNTGELFF. As DNA, the CDR3 is TGTGCCAGCAGTGAAGGTCTCGGGAGTACGAACACCGGGGAGCTGTTTTTT. The V gene is TRBV25-1, the J gene TRBJ2-2, with TRBD2 as a possible D gene (6 bases). The germline V gene has CDR1 MGHDK and CDR2 SYGVNS. This CDR3 has 17 amino acids. V was trimmed by 2 bases and J by 0 bases, leaving 13 bases between them.

The CDR3: CASSTQLGTKETQYF. CDR3 bases: TGTGCCAGCTCAACCCAATTAGGGACTAAAGAGACCCAGTACTTC. The V call is TRBV18, the J call TRBJ2-5; 7 bases are shared with TRBD2. Unmatched junction bases numbered 9, after V lost 5 bases and J lost 3 bases. The CDR3 length is 15 residues. Germline V gene data show CDR1 as KGHSH and CDR2 as LQKENI.

This rearrangement joins TRBV11-3 to TRBJ1-1; D possibly corresponds to TRBD1 (6 bases). Germline CDR1 is SGHNT and CDR2 is YENEEA. The CDR3 is made up of 14 amino acids. V lost 5 bases and J 1 base, leaving 11 bases between the germline ends. The CDR3 sequence is CASSPGEGNTEAFF. Written as DNA, the CDR3 is TGTGCCAGCAGCCCAGGGGAGGGGAACACTGAAGCTTTCTTT.

The chain uses TRBV19 and TRBJ2-1; TRBD2 agrees at 8 bases. V was pared by 6 bases and J by 1 base, with 2 bases of the junction left unmatched. The CDR3 totals 14 residues. CDR1 is LNHDA, CDR2 SQIVND, per germline (reference sequence). The CDR3 protein is CASSGGESYNEQFF. As DNA, the CDR3 is TGTGCCAGTAGCGGGGGGGAGTCCTACAATGAGCAGTTCTTC.

This sequence joins TRBV7-9 and TRBJ1-2, with D maybe TRBD1 (6 bases). The CDR3 is 12 residues long. The germline gives CDR1 SEHNR, CDR2 FQNEAQ (reference sequence). Trimming took 5 bases from V and 8 from J, leaving 12 bases between them. CDR3 protein: CASSLQGQGYTF. The CDR3 bases are TGTGCCAGCAGCCTTCAGGGGCAAGGCTACACCTTC.

The J gene is TRBJ1-2, the V gene TRBV4-2, with D possibly matching TRBD1 (6 bases). V shed 4 bases and J shed 2 bases, with 14 bases lying between them. Germline loops: CDR1 LGHNA, CDR2 YNFKEQ. The CDR3 is 15 residues long. The CDR3 spells CASSLRQDLNYGYTF. CDR3 nucleotide sequence: TGTGCCAGCAGCCTCCGACAGGACTTAAACTATGGCTACACCTTC.

The chain couples TRBV2 to TRBJ2-7, with D tentatively TRBD1 (6 bases). The ends were cut back, 8 bases at V and 4 bases at J, with 15 bases in the middle. CDR3 length equals 13 residues. Germline V gene lookup returns CDR1 SNHLY and CDR2 FYNNEI. The CDR3 loop is CASRQGPRYEQYF. In DNA form, the CDR3 reads TGTGCCAGCCGGCAGGGGCCCCGATACGAGCAGTACTTC.

The chain combines TRBV7-9 with TRBJ1-2, with TRBD1 as a possible D gene (5 bases). CDR1 is SEHNR and CDR2 is FQNEAQ in the germline V gene (reference sequence). The CDR3 has 13 amino acids. V was shortened by 3 bases and J by 3 bases, with 8 bases between the two germline ends. The CDR3 protein is CASSFREDYGYTF. The CDR3 DNA reads TGTGCCAGCAGCTTCAGGGAGGACTATGGCTACACCTTC.

The chain employs TRBV6-5 and TRBJ2-3; maybe TRBD1 (5 bases). Germline CDR1 MNHEY, CDR2 SVGAGI. With 6 bases removed from V and 6 bases from J, the gap between germline ends came to 7 bases. This CDR3 contains 11 residues. The CDR3 DNA is TGTGCCAGCAGGCAGGGTGATACGCAGTATTTT. Encoded protein: CASRQGDTQYF.

The J gene is TRBJ2-1, the V gene TRBV2, with 14 bases lining up with TRBD2. Trimming took 7 bases from V and 6 from J; bases not matched to a gene: 8. CDR3 length: 16 residues. Germline V gives CDR1 SNHLY, CDR2 FYNNEI. CDR3 DNA sequence: TGTGCCAGCAAGAGACTAGCGGGAGGGATAGGCAATGAGCAGTTCTTC. Translated, it gives CASKRLAGGIGNEQFF. The whole variable domain, remainder taken from reference TRBV2 and TRBJ2-1, is EPEVTQTPSHQVTQMGQEVILRCVPISNHLYFYWYRQILGQKVEFLVSFYNNEISEKSEIFDDQFSVERPDGSNFTLKIRSTKLEDSAMYFCASKRLAGGIGNEQFFGPGTRLTVL.

The chain employs TRBV5-1 and TRBJ1-3; no clear D. CDR1 and CDR2 (germline): SGHRS, YFSETQ. Deletions cut 4 bases from V and 4 bases from J, with 18 bases between. CDR3 length: 16 residues. The CDR3 sequence: CASSPSAAGAGNTIYF. As DNA, the CDR3 is TGCGCCAGCAGCCCTAGCGCCGCAGGAGCCGGAAACACCATATATTTT.